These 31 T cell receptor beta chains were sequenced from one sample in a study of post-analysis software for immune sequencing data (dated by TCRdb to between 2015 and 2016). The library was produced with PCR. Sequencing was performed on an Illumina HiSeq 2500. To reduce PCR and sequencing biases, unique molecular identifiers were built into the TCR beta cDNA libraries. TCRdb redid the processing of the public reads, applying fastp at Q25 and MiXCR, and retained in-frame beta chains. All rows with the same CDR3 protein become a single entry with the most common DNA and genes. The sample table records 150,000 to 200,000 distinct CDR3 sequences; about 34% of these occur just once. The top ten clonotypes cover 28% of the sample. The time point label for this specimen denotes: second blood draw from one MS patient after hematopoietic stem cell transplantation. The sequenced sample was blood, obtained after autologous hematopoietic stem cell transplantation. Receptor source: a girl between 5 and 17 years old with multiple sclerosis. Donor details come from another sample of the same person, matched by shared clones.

CDR3 nucleotide sequence: TGTGCCAGCAGCTCCGGACTAGCGGGAGGGGATACGCAGTATTTT. Translating it yields CASSSGLAGGDTQYF. This sequence joins TRBV7-9 and TRBJ2-3, with 15 bases identical to TRBD2. The germline V gene encodes CDR1 SEHNR and CDR2 FQNEAQ (reference sequence). Trimming took 4 bases from V and 6 from J; bases not matched to a gene: 2. This CDR3 spans 15 amino acids.

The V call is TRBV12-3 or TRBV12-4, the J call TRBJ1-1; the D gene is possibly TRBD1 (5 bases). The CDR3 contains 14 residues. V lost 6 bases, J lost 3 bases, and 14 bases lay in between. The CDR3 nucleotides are TGTGCCAGCAGCCGGGGGGGTAGGGACACTGAAGCTTTCTTT. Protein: CASSRGGRDTEAFF.

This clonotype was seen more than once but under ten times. As DNA, the CDR3 is TGTGCCAGCTCATTGAGCACCTGGGCTAGCACAGATACGCAGTATTTT. Its translation is CASSLSTWASTDTQYF. The chain carries TRBV18 and TRBJ2-3; D is undetermined. V was cut by 5 bases and J by 0 bases, with 15 bases left in between. The germline gives CDR1 KGHSH, CDR2 LQKENI. The CDR3 contains 16 residues.

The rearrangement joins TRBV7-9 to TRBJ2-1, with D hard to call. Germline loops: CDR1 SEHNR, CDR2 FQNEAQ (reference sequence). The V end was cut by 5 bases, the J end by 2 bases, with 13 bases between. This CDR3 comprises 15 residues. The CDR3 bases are TGTGCCAGCAGCCCTCCTCCGCGGCCCTACAATGAGCAGTTCTTC. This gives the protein CASSPPPRPYNEQFF.

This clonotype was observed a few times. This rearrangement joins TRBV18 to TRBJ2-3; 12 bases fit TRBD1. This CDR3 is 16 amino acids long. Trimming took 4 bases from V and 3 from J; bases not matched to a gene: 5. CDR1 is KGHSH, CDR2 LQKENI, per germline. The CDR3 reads CASSRGDRGPTDTQYF. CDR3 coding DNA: TGTGCCAGCTCACGCGGGGACAGGGGGCCTACAGATACGCAGTATTTT.

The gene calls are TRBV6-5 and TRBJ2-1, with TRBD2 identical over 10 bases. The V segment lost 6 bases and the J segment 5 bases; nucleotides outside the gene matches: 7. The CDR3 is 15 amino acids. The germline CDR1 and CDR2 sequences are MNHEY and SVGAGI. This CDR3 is CASSQGSGRHNEQFF. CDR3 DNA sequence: TGTGCCAGCAGCCAGGGTAGCGGGAGGCACAATGAGCAGTTCTTC.

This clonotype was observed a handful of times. The CDR3 is CASSSTTGSPLHF. CDR3 DNA sequence: TGTGCCAGCAGTTCCACGACGGGTTCACCCCTCCACTTT. The chain joins TRBV6-6 to TRBJ1-6; D gene ambiguous. Germline-derived CDR1 and CDR2 are MNHNY and SVGAGI (reference sequence). This CDR3 comprises 13 residues. With 4 bases removed from V and 9 bases from J, the gap between germline ends came to 10 bases.

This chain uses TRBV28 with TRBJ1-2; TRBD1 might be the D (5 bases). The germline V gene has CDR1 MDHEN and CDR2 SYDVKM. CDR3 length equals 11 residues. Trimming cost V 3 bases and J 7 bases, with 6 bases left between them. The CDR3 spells CASSLGVGYTF. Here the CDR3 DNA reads TGTGCCAGCAGTTTGGGGGTTGGCTACACCTTC.

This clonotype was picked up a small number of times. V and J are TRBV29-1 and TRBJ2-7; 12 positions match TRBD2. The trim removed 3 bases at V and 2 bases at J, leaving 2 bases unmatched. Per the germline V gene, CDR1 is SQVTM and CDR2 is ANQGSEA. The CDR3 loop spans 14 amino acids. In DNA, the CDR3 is TGCAGCGTTGACGGACTAGCGGGACCCTACGAGCAGTACTTC. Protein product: CSVDGLAGPYEQYF.

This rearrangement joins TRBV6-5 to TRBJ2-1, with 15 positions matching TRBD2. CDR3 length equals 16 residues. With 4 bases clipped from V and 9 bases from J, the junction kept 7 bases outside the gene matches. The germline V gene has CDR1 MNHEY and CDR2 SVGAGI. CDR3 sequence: CASSSWTSGRDSEQFF. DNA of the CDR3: TGTGCCAGCAGTTCCTGGACTAGCGGGAGGGATAGTGAGCAGTTCTTC.

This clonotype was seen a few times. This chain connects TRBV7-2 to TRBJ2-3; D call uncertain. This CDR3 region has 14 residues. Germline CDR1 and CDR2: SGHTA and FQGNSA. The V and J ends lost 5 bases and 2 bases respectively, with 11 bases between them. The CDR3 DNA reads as TGTGCCAGCAGCGGGCCACACGACACAGATACGCAGTATTTT. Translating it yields CASSGPHDTDTQYF.

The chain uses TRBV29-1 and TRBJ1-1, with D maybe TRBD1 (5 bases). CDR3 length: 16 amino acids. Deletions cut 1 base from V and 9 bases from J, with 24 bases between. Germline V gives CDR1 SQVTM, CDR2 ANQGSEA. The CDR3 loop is CSVEAEGDSRFVQAFF. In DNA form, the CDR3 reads TGCAGCGTTGAAGCCGAGGGTGACAGTCGTTTTGTTCAAGCTTTCTTT. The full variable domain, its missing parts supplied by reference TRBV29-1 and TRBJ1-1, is SAVISQKPSRDICQRGTSLTIQCQVDSQVTMMFWYRQQPGQSLTLIATANQGSEATYESGFVIDKFPISRPNLTFSTLTVSNMSPEDSSIYLCSVEAEGDSRFVQAFFGQGTRLTVV.

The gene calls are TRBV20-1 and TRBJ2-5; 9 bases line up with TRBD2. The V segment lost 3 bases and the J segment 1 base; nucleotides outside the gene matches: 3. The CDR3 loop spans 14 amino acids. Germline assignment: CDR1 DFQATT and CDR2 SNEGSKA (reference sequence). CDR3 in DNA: TGCAGTGCTAGTCTAGCGGGGAGCCAAGAGACCCAGTACTTC. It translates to CSASLAGSQETQYF.

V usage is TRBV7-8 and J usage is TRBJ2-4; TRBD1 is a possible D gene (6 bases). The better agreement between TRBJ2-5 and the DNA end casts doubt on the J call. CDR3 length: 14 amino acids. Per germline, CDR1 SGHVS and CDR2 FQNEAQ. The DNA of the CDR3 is TGTGCCAGCAGTGTAGGGGGAAGCCAAGAGACCCAGTACTTC. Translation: CASSVGGSQETQYF.

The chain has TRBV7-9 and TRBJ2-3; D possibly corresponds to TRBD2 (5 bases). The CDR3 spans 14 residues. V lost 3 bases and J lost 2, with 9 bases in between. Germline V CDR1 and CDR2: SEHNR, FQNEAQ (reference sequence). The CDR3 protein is CASSLRRTTDTQYF. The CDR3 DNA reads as TGTGCCAGCAGCTTGAGGAGGACCACAGATACGCAGTATTTT. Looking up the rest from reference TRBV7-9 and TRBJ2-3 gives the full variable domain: DTGVSQNPRHKITKRGQNVTFRCDPISEHNRLYWYRQTLGQGPEFLTYFQNEAQLEKSRLLSDRFSAERPKGSFSTLEIQRTEQGDSAMYLCASSLRRTTDTQYFGPGTRLTVL.

The CDR3 sequence: CASSVGGGAASYGYTF. CDR3 coding DNA: TGTGCCAGCAGCGTTGGCGGGGGGGCGGCGAGCTATGGCTACACCTTC. The rearrangement links TRBV9 to TRBJ1-2; tentative D call: TRBD1 (6 bases). Germline lookup yields CDR1 SGDLS and CDR2 YYNGEE. Trimming left V 2 bases short and J 4 bases short, with 18 bases between. The CDR3 consists of 16 residues.

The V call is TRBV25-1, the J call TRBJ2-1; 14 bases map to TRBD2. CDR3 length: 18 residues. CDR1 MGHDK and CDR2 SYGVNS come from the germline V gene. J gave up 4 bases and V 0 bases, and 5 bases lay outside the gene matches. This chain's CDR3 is CASSEYGTSGSGYNEQFF. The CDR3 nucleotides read TGTGCCAGCAGTGAATACGGGACTAGCGGGAGTGGATACAATGAGCAGTTCTTC. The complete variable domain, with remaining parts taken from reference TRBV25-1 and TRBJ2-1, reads EADIYQTPRYLVIGTGKKITLECSQTMGHDKMYWYQQDPGMELHLIHYSYGVNSTEKGDLSSESTVSRIRTEHFPLTLESARPSHTSQYLCASSEYGTSGSGYNEQFFGPGTRLTVL.

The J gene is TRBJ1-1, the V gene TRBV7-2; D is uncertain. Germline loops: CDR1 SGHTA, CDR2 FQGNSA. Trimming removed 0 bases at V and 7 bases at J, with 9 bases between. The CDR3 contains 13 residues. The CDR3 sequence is CASSLAEGYEAFF. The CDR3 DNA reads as TGTGCCAGCAGCTTAGCGGAGGGCTATGAAGCTTTCTTT.

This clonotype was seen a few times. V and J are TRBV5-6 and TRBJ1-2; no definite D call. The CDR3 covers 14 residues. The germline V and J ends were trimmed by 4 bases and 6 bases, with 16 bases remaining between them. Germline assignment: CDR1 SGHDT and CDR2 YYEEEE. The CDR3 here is CASSLRTDIDGYTF. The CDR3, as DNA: TGTGCCAGCAGCCTAAGAACCGACATCGATGGCTACACCTTC.

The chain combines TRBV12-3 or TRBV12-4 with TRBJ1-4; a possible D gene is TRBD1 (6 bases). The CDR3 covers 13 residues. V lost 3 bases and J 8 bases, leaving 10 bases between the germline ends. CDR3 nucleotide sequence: TGTGCCAGCAGTTTGGCTGGGACAGAAAAACTGTTTTTT. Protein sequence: CASSLAGTEKLFF.

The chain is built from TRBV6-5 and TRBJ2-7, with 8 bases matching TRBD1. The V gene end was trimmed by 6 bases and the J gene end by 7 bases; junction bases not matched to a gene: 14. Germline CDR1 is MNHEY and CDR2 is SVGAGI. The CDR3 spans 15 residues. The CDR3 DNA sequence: TGTGCCAGCAGATCCCCAGGGGGCCTCTTAGAAGAGCAGTACTTC. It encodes CASRSPGGLLEEQYF.

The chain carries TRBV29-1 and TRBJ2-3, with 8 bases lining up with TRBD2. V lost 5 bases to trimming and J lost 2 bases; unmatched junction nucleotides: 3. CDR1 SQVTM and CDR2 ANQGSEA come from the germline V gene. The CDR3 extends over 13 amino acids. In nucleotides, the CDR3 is TGCAGCGTTAACGGGAGGGTCACAGATACGCAGTATTTT. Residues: CSVNGRVTDTQYF.

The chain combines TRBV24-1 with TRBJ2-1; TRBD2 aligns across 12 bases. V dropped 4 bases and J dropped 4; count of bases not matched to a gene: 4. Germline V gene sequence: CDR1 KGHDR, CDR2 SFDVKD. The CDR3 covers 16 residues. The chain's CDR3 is CATSDRTSGDYNEQFF. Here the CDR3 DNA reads TGTGCCACCAGTGACAGGACTAGCGGGGATTACAATGAGCAGTTCTTC.

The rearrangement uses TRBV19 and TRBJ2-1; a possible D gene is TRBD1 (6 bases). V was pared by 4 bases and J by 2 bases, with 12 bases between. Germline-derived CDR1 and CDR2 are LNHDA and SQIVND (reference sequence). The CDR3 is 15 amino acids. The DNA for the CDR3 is TGTGCCAGTAGTACCTTTACAGGGACCTACAATGAGCAGTTCTTC. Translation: CASSTFTGTYNEQFF. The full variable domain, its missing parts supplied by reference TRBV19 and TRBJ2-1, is DGGITQSPKYLFRKEGQNVTLSCEQNLNHDAMYWYRQDPGQGLRLIYYSQIVNDFQKGDIAEGYSVSREKKESFPLTVTSAQKNPTAFYLCASSTFTGTYNEQFFGPGTRLTVL.

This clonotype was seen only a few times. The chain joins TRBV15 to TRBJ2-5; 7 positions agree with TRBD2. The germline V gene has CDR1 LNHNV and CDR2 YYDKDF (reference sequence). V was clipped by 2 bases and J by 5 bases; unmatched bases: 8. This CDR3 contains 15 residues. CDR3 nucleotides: TGTGCCACCAGCAGATCGTCTAGCGGCCGGGAGACCCAGTACTTC. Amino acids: CATSRSSSGRETQYF.

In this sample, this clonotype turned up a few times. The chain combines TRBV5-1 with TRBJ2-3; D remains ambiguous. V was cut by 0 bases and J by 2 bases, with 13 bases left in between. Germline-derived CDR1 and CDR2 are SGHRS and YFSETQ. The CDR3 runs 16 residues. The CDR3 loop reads CASSLEGQRDTDTQYF. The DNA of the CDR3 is TGCGCCAGCAGCTTGGAGGGTCAGAGAGACACAGATACGCAGTATTTT.

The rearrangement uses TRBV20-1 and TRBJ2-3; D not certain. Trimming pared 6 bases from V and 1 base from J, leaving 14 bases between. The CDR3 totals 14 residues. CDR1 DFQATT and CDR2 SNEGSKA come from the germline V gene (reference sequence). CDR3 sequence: CSALRSDGTDTQYF. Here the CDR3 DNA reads TGCAGTGCCCTCAGATCCGACGGCACAGATACGCAGTATTTT.

The CDR3 spells CASKPGRSSYEQYF. CDR3 nucleotides: TGTGCCAGCAAACCGGGACGGAGCTCCTACGAGCAGTACTTC. The gene calls are TRBV6-5 and TRBJ2-7, with D perhaps TRBD1 or TRBD2 (5 bases each). Germline values: CDR1 MNHEY, CDR2 SVGAGI. The CDR3 is 14 residues long. V was pared by 7 bases and J by 0 bases, with 13 bases between.

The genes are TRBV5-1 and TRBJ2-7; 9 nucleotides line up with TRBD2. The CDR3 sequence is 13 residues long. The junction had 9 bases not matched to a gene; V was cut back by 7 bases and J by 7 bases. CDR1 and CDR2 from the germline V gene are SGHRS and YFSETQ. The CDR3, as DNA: TGCGCCAGCCGCGGTGCGGGAGGGTTTGAGCAGTACTTC. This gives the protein CASRGAGGFEQYF.

The CDR3 DNA follows: TGTGCCAGCAGCCCGATAGCGGGAGCCCCTGATACGCAGTATTTT. Protein product: CASSPIAGAPDTQYF. The rearrangement links TRBV7-6 to TRBJ2-3; 9 bases match TRBD2. This CDR3 is 15 amino acids long. The germline gives CDR1 SGHVS, CDR2 FNYEAQ. V lost 5 bases to trimming and J lost 6 bases; unmatched junction nucleotides: 9. Variable domain in full (rest from reference TRBV7-6 and TRBJ2-3): GAGVSQSPRYKVTKRGQDVALRCDPISGHVSLYWYRQALGQGPEFLTYFNYEAQQDKSGLPNDRFSAERPEGSISTLTIQRTEQRDSAMYRCASSPIAGAPDTQYFGPGTRLTVL.

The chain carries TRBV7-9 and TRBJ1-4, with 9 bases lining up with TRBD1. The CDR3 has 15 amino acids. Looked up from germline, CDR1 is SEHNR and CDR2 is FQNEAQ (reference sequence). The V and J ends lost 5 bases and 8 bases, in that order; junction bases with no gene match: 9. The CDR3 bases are TGTGCCAGCAGCCCCTGGACAGGGGCAGGGGAAAAACTGTTTTTT. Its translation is CASSPWTGAGEKLFF.